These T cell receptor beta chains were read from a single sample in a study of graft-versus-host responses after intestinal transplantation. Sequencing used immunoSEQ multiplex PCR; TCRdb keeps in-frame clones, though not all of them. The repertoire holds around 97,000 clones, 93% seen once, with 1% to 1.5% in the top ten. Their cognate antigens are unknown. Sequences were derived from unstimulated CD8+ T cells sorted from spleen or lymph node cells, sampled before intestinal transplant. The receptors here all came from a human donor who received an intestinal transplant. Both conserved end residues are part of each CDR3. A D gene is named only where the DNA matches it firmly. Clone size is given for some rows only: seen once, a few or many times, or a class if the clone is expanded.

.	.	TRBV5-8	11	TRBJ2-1	TGTGCCAGCAGCTTTTACAATGAGCAGTTCTTC	CASSFYNEQFF
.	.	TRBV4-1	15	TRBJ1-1	TGCGCCAGCAGCCAAGATGAGCTGGGGGACACTGAAGCTTTCTTT	CASSQDELGDTEAFF
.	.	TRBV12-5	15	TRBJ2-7	TGTGCTAGTGGCCAGCGGGACAGCAGCTCCTACGAGCAGTACTTC	CASGQRDSSSYEQYF
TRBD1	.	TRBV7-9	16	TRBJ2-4	TGTGCCAGCAGCCCACAAGGGGGACAGGGGTGGGACATTCAGTACTTC	CASSPQGGQGWDIQYF
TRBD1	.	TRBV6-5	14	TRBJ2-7	TGTGCCAGCAGGGAATGGCAGGGGGCCTACGAGCAGTACTTC	CASREWQGAYEQYF
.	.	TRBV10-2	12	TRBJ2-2	TGCGCCAGTCTAGGGGGGACCGGGGAGCTGTTTTTT	CASLGGTGELFF
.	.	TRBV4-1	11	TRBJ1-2	TGCGCCACCACCGGGGGGCTCGGCTACACCTTC	CATTGGLGYTF
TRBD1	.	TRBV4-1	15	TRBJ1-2	TGCGCCAGCAGGGGACAGGGCATAAGGCTAGATGGCTACACCTTC	CASRGQGIRLDGYTF
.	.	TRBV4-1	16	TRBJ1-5	TGCGCCAGCAGCCACACGACAGTAAATAGCAATCAGCCCCAGCATTTT	CASSHTTVNSNQPQHF
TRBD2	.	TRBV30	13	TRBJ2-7	TGTGCCTGGAGCATGACTAGCGCGTACGAGCAGTACTTC	CAWSMTSAYEQYF
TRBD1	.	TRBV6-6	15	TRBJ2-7	TGTGCCAGCAGTTACTCGAGGGACAGCGTTTACGAGCAGTACTTC	CASSYSRDSVYEQYF
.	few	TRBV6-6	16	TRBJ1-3	TGTGCCAGCAGTCACACCGATGTCATCTCTGGAAACACCATATATTTT	CASSHTDVISGNTIYF
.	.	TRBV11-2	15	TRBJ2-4	TGTGCCAGCAGCCCCACCAGGGGATCCAAAAACATTCAGTACTTC	CASSPTRGSKNIQYF
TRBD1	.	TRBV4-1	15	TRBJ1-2	TGCGCCAGCAGCCCCGGCCTCAGGGGGAACTATGGCTACACCTTC	CASSPGLRGNYGYTF
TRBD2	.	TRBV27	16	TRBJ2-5	TGTGCCAGCAGTCCCACTAGCGGGGGGTTGCAAGAGACCCAGTACTTC	CASSPTSGGLQETQYF
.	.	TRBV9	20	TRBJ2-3	TGTGCCAGCAGCGTAGGACCAGCTGGGGCTTCTGCACGGAGCACAGATACGCAGTATTTT	CASSVGPAGASARSTDTQYF
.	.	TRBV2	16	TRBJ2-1	TGTGCCAGCAGTGAGGGCAGCCAGTACTCCTACAATGAGCAGTTCTTC	CASSEGSQYSYNEQFF
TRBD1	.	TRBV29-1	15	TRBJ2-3	TGCAGCTTTTGTTCCGGGACAGGGGTGGCAGATACGCAGTATTTT	CSFCSGTGVADTQYF
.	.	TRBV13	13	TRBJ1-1	TGTGCCAGCAGCTTAGGCAAGACAGTCGAAGCTTTCTTT	CASSLGKTVEAFF
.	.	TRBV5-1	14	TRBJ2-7	TGCGCCAGCAGCTTGGTAACAGGGCGTGACGAGCAGTACTTC	CASSLVTGRDEQYF
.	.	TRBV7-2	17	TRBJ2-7	TGTGCCAGCAGCTTATCTTTTCAGGTAGCGGCTACCTACGAGCAGTACTTC	CASSLSFQVAATYEQYF
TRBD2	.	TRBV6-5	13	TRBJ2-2	TGTGCCAGCGGTTCAGGGAGGGCCGGGGAGCTGTTTTTT	CASGSGRAGELFF
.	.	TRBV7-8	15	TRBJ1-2	TGTGCCAGCAGCTTAGCGGTCGGCTCTTACTATGGCTACACCTTC	CASSLAVGSYYGYTF